The next 9 T cell receptor beta chains were all read from a single sample in a study of shared clonotypes between healthy human individuals. The protocol was immunoSEQ multiplex PCR, while the TCRdb copy is restricted to in-frame clones and leaves out a portion. The data show some 1,100,000 clones, about 84% seen once. Sequencing input: memory CD4+ T cells from PBMCs. The subset was: CD45RA-negative fraction. The receptor set was obtained from a man between 18 and 29 years old in good health. Some clones in this sample may be carry-over from other donors' samples.

V and J are TRBV6-1 and TRBJ2-7; a possible D gene is TRBD1 (6 bases). CDR3 size: 13 residues. Between the trimmed V and J ends, which lost 8 bases and 1 base, there was a span of 12 bases. Germline V gene lookup returns CDR1 MNHNS and CDR2 SASEGT. The CDR3 region is CASGGDSSYEQYF. Here the CDR3 DNA reads TGTGCCAGCGGGGGCGACTCGTCCTACGAGCAGTACTTC.

The V gene is TRBV5-4, the J gene TRBJ2-7; a possible D gene is TRBD1 (5 bases). The V and J ends lost 0 bases and 3 bases respectively, with 7 bases between them. From germline, CDR1 is SGHNT and CDR2 YYREEE (reference sequence). The CDR3 is 13 residues long. CDR3 residues: CASSLEQGYEQYF. The CDR3 coding sequence is TGTGCCAGCAGCTTGGAGCAGGGCTACGAGCAGTACTTC.

The V and J genes are TRBV5-1 and TRBJ2-1; 9 bases map to TRBD1. Per the germline V gene, CDR1 is SGHRS and CDR2 is YFSETQ. The CDR3 runs to 12 residues. Trimming removed 4 bases from V and 12 bases from J; junction bases left unmatched: 5. This CDR3 reads CASSPTGGGQFF. For the CDR3, the DNA is TGCGCCAGCAGCCCGACAGGGGGTGGGCAGTTCTTC.

V and J are TRBV5-1 and TRBJ2-7; 7 nucleotides line up with TRBD2. CDR3 length equals 13 residues. V lost 4 bases to trimming and J lost 6 bases; unmatched junction nucleotides: 7. Germline-derived CDR1 and CDR2 are SGHRS and YFSETQ. CDR3 loop: CASSGTTGGEQYF. The CDR3 DNA follows: TGCGCCAGCAGCGGGACTACCGGGGGCGAGCAGTACTTC.

This clone was detected only once. The chain recombines TRBV7-6 with TRBJ2-7; 11 bases match TRBD2. Germline CDR1 reads SGHVS; CDR2 reads FNYEAQ. V shed 5 bases and J 5 bases; nucleotides not matched to a gene: 8. The CDR3 length is 15 residues. The DNA for the CDR3 is TGTGCCAGCAGCCTCGGACTAGCGGGCCACCACGAGCAGTACTTC. This sequence encodes CASSLGLAGHHEQYF.

The chain carries TRBV28 and TRBJ2-1; 14 nucleotides line up with TRBD2. CDR3 length: 15 residues. Germline lookup yields CDR1 MDHEN and CDR2 SYDVKM. V dropped 5 bases and J dropped 8; count of bases not matched to a gene: 5. The CDR3 coding sequence is TGTGCCAGCAGTCCCCGGACTAGCGGGAGGTATGAGCAGTTCTTC. Its translation: CASSPRTSGRYEQFF.

This clone was counted once. The chain combines TRBV6-5 with TRBJ2-2; D not certain. Germline CDR1 reads MNHEY; CDR2 reads SVGAGI. The CDR3 runs 15 residues. The V end lost 3 bases, the J end lost 0 bases, and 8 bases lay between the germline ends. As DNA, the CDR3 is TGTGCCAGCAGTTATCAGATCGCGAACACCGGGGAGCTGTTTTTT. Its translation is CASSYQIANTGELFF.

This clone came up many times. Other DNA sequences of this sample code for an identical CDR3. The genes are TRBV6-5 and TRBJ2-7; unclear D gene. With 0 bases removed from V and 7 bases from J, the gap between germline ends came to 4 bases. The CDR3 covers 11 residues. The germline gives CDR1 MNHEY, CDR2 SVGAGI. Here the CDR3 reads CASSYSGEQYF. The CDR3 nucleotides read TGTGCCAGCAGTTACTCAGGGGAGCAGTACTTC.

The gene calls are TRBV4-3 and TRBJ1-2, with a weak D call TRBD1 (6 bases). Between the trimmed V and J ends, which lost 2 bases and 1 base, there was a span of 14 bases. CDR1 and CDR2 from the germline V gene are LGHNA and YSLEER. The CDR3 is 16 residues long. The CDR3 loop reads CASSQLGQSINYGYTF. CDR3 nucleotide sequence: TGCGCCAGCAGCCAACTGGGACAATCCATTAACTATGGCTACACCTTC.